The 18 T cell receptor beta chains in this list originate from one sample, sequenced in a study of post-analysis software for immune sequencing data. Study-wide results and caveats: When patients were compared with controls, about five TRBV segments were more frequent, TRBV5-6, TRBV5-1 and TRBV20-1 among them.

Unique molecular identifiers tagged the TCR beta cDNA libraries. TCRdb analysed the PCR reads with MiXCR anew, one entry per CDR3 protein. Of 700,000 to 900,000 distinct CDR3 sequences listed, 40% to 55% were seen once; the top ten hold 4.9%. No antigen is known for these receptors. Material: blood. Receptors were obtained from a girl aged 10 to 17 with multiple sclerosis.

This chain uses TRBV12-5 with TRBJ2-7, with a tentative D call TRBD1 (6 bases). The CDR3 is 17 residues long. Trimming shortened V by 0 bases and J by 3 bases, and 18 bases separated the two germline ends. Germline V gene lookup returns CDR1 LGHNT and CDR2 FRNRAP. This chain's CDR3 is CASGLVQGRGANYEQYF. The CDR3, as DNA: TGTGCTAGTGGTTTGGTACAGGGTCGAGGGGCAAACTACGAGCAGTACTTC.

The J gene is TRBJ2-1, the V gene TRBV9; 8 nucleotides match TRBD2. The CDR3 runs 15 residues. Germline assignment: CDR1 SGDLS and CDR2 YYNGEE. The junction had 14 bases not matched to a gene; V was cut back by 1 base and J by 14 bases. In nucleotides, the CDR3 is TGTGCCAGCAGCGTATCACCGTCCCCGGGACTAGGGGAGTTCTTC. Protein product: CASSVSPSPGLGEFF.

The chain couples TRBV7-8 to TRBJ2-1; unclear D gene. Trimming took off 0 bases at V and 4 bases at J, with 7 bases between the two ends. The germline V gene has CDR1 SGHVS and CDR2 FQNEAQ. The CDR3 spans 14 residues. The CDR3 here is CASSLATVYNEQFF. The CDR3 DNA follows: TGTGCCAGCAGCTTAGCTACGGTATACAATGAGCAGTTCTTC.

For this clonotype: One end of the junction is discordant with germline, which a read error may explain. CDR3 nucleotide sequence: TGCGCCAGCAGCCACTCAGGGGGCGCAGGGACAGATACGCAGTATTTT. Protein product: CASSHSGGAGTDTQYF. The chain is built from TRBV5-5 and TRBJ2-3; TRBD1 aligns across 8 bases. The V gene's germline CDR1 is SGHKS and CDR2 YYEKEE (reference sequence). This CDR3 contains 16 residues.

V is TRBV25-1 and J is TRBJ1-2; 10 bases map to TRBD1. Germline CDR1 is MGHDK and CDR2 is SYGVNS. The CDR3 is 10 amino acids. The CDR3 sequence: CATGGNGYTF. CDR3 DNA: TGTGCGACAGGGGGCAATGGCTACACCTTC.

The V gene is TRBV12-3 or TRBV12-4, the J gene TRBJ2-3; D is unresolved. The V end was cut by 3 bases, the J end by 2 bases, with 3 bases between. The CDR3 runs to 12 residues. The CDR3 nucleotides read TGTGCCAGCAGTTTTCTCACAGATACGCAGTATTTT. Translated, it gives CASSFLTDTQYF.

There are a few counts of this clonotype. This chain uses TRBV5-6 with TRBJ2-1, with 9 bases identical to TRBD1. The J segment lost 5 bases and the V segment lost 4 bases, leaving 7 bases of the junction unmatched. The CDR3 contains 15 residues. Germline V gene lookup returns CDR1 SGHDT and CDR2 YYEEEE. The CDR3 DNA is TGTGCCAGCAGCCACGGGACAGGGTGGGACAATGAGCAGTTCTTC. Translation gives CASSHGTGWDNEQFF.

This clonotype appeared a few times. The V call is TRBV10-3, the J call TRBJ2-3, with a tentative D call TRBD1 (7 bases). Germline V lookup: CDR1 ENHRY, CDR2 SYGVKD. V lost 4 bases and J lost 0, with 14 bases in between. The CDR3 spans 16 residues. CDR3 DNA: TGTGCCATCAGTGCCAGGGGGGCGACTAGCACAGATACGCAGTATTTT. It specifies CAISARGATSTDTQYF.

The chain has TRBV24-1 and TRBJ2-3, with D hard to call. CDR1 KGHDR and CDR2 SFDVKD come from the germline V gene. The CDR3 runs to 16 residues. V was trimmed by 0 bases and J by 4 bases, leaving 13 bases between them. The CDR3 loop is CATSDLGDSFPDTQYF. The CDR3 DNA follows: TGTGCCACCAGTGATTTGGGGGATAGCTTTCCAGATACGCAGTATTTT.

This clonotype was counted a single time. The chain carries TRBV5-5 and TRBJ2-3; perhaps D is TRBD1 or TRBD2 (5 bases each). The CDR3 sequence is 15 residues long. In germline, CDR1 is SGHKS, CDR2 YYEKEE (reference sequence). V was shortened by 4 bases and J by 2 bases, with 14 bases between the two germline ends. The CDR3, as DNA: TGTGCCAGCAGCGTAACCGGGGCCTACACAGATACGCAGTATTTT. It yields the protein CASSVTGAYTDTQYF. The entire variable domain, with the rest obtained from reference TRBV5-5 and TRBJ2-3, is as follows: DAGVTQSPTHLIKTRGQQVTLRCSPISGHKSVSWYQQVLGQGPQFIFQYYEKEERGRGNFPDRFSARQFPNYSSELNVNALLLGDSALYLCASSVTGAYTDTQYFGPGTRLTVL.

This clonotype was detected only a few times. V and J are TRBV7-9 and TRBJ2-2; D assignment may be TRBD1 or TRBD2 (5 bases each). CDR1 is SEHNR, CDR2 FQNEAQ, per germline (reference sequence). The V end lost 0 bases, the J end lost 6 bases, and 11 bases lay between the germline ends. The CDR3 extends over 15 amino acids. The CDR3 protein is CASSLATQGAGELFF. CDR3 bases: TGTGCCAGCAGCTTAGCTACTCAGGGAGCCGGGGAGCTGTTTTTT.

This chain uses TRBV7-2 with TRBJ1-4; D is possibly TRBD1 (6 bases). Germline CDR1 is SGHTA and CDR2 is FQGNSA. CDR3 length equals 15 residues. The V end lost 1 base, the J end lost 7 bases, and 13 bases lay between the germline ends. The DNA of the CDR3 is TGTGCCAGCAGCTTAGGGGGACAAGTTTCTGAAAAACTGTTTTTT. Its translation is CASSLGGQVSEKLFF.

There are a few counts of this clonotype. The chain joins TRBV15 to TRBJ2-1; 10 bases are a match to TRBD2. The J call may be faulty, since TRBJ2-7 better matches the DNA end. There are 15 residues in the CDR3. Germline CDR1 is LNHNV and CDR2 is YYDKDF (reference sequence). CDR3: CATSREASGRDEQYF. The CDR3 nucleotides read TGTGCCACCAGCAGAGAGGCTAGCGGGAGAGATGAGCAGTACTTC.

The count of this clonotype is one. The V gene is TRBV7-9, the J gene TRBJ2-3; TRBD2 agrees at 16 bases. The CDR3 length is 17 residues. The V and J ends lost 5 bases and 7 bases, in that order; junction bases with no gene match: 9. CDR1 is SEHNR and CDR2 is FQNEAQ in the germline V gene (reference sequence). CDR3 DNA: TGTGCCAGCAGCCCATACGCGGGACTAGCGGGAGGGAATACGCAGTATTTT. Residues: CASSPYAGLAGGNTQYF.

This clonotype showed up just a few times. The chain carries TRBV9 and TRBJ2-1; 10 bases are shared with TRBD2. Germline assignment: CDR1 SGDLS and CDR2 YYNGEE. This CDR3 region has 15 residues. The junction had 6 bases not matched to a gene; V was cut back by 2 bases and J by 7 bases. The CDR3 loop reads CASSVGTSELNEQFF. As DNA, the CDR3 is TGTGCCAGCAGCGTGGGGACTAGCGAGTTGAATGAGCAGTTCTTC. Combining the CDR3 with reference TRBV9 and TRBJ2-1 gives the whole variable domain DSGVTQTPKHLITATGQRVTLRCSPRSGDLSVYWYQQSLDQGLQFLIQYYNGEERAKGNILERFSAQQFPDLHSELNLSSLELGDSALYFCASSVGTSELNEQFFGPGTRLTVL.

This clonotype has just a few counts. The CDR3 DNA reads TGTGCCAGCAGCTTAGGGGACAACTCCTACGAGCAGTACTTC. Residues: CASSLGDNSYEQYF. The chain recombines TRBV7-2 with TRBJ2-7; possibly TRBD1 for D (6 bases). From germline, CDR1 is SGHTA and CDR2 FQGNSA. V lost 1 base, J lost 0 bases, and 7 bases lay in between. The CDR3 extends over 14 amino acids.

The chain has TRBV20-1 and TRBJ2-1, with 10 bases lining up with TRBD2. Germline values: CDR1 DFQATT, CDR2 SNEGSKA (reference sequence). V lost 1 base and J lost 5; bases outside the gene matches: 11. The CDR3 has 17 amino acids. CDR3 nucleotides: TGCAGTGCTAGAGGCCAGCCTAGCGGGAGAGAAAACAATGAGCAGTTCTTC. Translating it yields CSARGQPSGRENNEQFF.

The chain uses TRBV5-5 and TRBJ1-5; no firm D call. Trimming stripped 2 bases from V and 0 bases from J, with 9 bases between. The CDR3 extends over 15 amino acids. Germline CDR1 SGHKS, CDR2 YYEKEE (reference sequence). The CDR3 spells CASSLGSSSNQPQHF. The DNA of the CDR3 is TGTGCCAGCAGCTTAGGTAGTAGTAGCAATCAGCCCCAGCATTTT.